This T cell receptor (beta chain) was obtained from a study of shared T cell receptors in the human thymus (dated by TCRdb to the early 2020s). With respect to the entire study: The study investigated the way shared, self-reactive T-cell receptor alpha chains are produced in the human thymus.

With respect to this clone: No antigen is known for it. No much larger clone is present one base from it, and per-base qualities are unavailable.

Relative to germline, V is missing 6 bases and J is missing 1 base, with 6 bases of the junction outside any gene match. From its cysteine to its phenylalanine, the CDR3 spans 15 amino acids. Only CDR3 DNA is held: 45 bases, read in frame from base 1. As encoded in the germline V gene, CDR1 is SGHTA while CDR2 is FQGTGA. The method behind the library was the immunoSEQ multiplex PCR assay. The clones in this table, taken by TCRdb from immuneACCESS, are in-frame only. Not every clone is retained; where verified, under half of the shortfall comes from an unresolved V gene, and the cause of the rest is unknown. A total of 600,000 to 900,000 clones appear in this sample, 75% to 90% of them only once. 0.008% to 0.011% of the sample rests with the top ten. These data also featured in a second study, about human thymus T cells. The second publication reports: Immunologically healthy infants undergoing open corrective cardiac surgery for congenital heart defects in Finland were used as donors. The thymus tissue came from surgical resects taken out during corrective cardiac surgery. V and J gene segment usage appeared biased in both thymic and peripheral blood repertoires. Highly overlapping thymic TCR repertoires among unrelated individuals were reported in the related research. The study used 7 to 9 infant thymus samples plus four related peripheral blood samples to characterize TCR alpha and beta repertoires. The cohort included about 6 male and two female infants, with donor ages spanning 7 to 244 days. Thymocytes were released mechanically from tissue and stored at -70 °C as pellets of roughly 9.5-32 million cells. A QIAsymphony instrument was used to extract genomic DNA from the frozen cell pellets. Using the immunoSEQ multiplex PCR assay, the TCRB and TCRAD loci were amplified from a standardized quantity of quality-controlled genomic DNA. The amplicons spanned the V(D)J region and were long enough to cover the CDR3 and allow V and J genes to be identified. Amplicon sequencing was performed on an Illumina platform through the commercial immunoSEQ service. Primer bias and sequencing errors were corrected using previously described methods, and TCRAD and TCRB definitions followed the IMGT database. Analysis of the repertoires was done with immunoSEQ Analyzer 3.0 and VDJTools and included basic statistics, V/J segment usage, diversity estimates, rarefaction and pairwise overlap. Chao1, ChaoE, Efron-Thisted, Shannon and inverse Simpson indices were used to estimate diversity, which was also estimated on datasets down-sampled to the smallest sample. Repertoire overlap was determined by strict matching of CDR3 nucleotide sequence, V gene and J gene, and Jaccard-based multidimensional scaling clustering was applied. Thymus samples yielded on average roughly 790,000 unique TCRB clonotypes, compared with 70,000 to 85,000 from blood samples.

The rearrangement combines TRBV7-3 with TRBJ1-5; 7 bases in the middle match TRBD1. This sequence originates from a girl under three years old with a congenital heart defect. Donor details come from another sample of the same person, matched by shared clones. Sequenced: thymocytes. Read as DNA, the sequence is TGTGCCAGCAGGGTCGGGACAGACAGCAATCAGCCCCAGCATTTT. Its product reads: CASRVGTDSNQPQHF.